This record covers a single T cell receptor (beta chain). This entry comes from a study of early T cells in non-severe SARS-CoV-2 infection. TCRdb itself ran the 5' RACE reads through MiXCR, one entry per CDR3 protein. The sample has under 50,000 distinct CDR3 sequences; under 30% are singletons. The V end was cut by 5 bases, the J end by 3 bases, with 12 bases between. This CDR3 contains 14 residues. Germline lookup yields CDR1 SGHVS and CDR2 FNYEAQ. The input for sequencing was whole blood, taken at baseline. This chain connects TRBV7-6 to TRBJ2-3; unclear D gene. This TCR was recovered from an adult who was a healthcare worker with PCR-confirmed SARS-CoV-2 infection or an uninfected control (not recorded which). This CDR3 is CASSGTGWTDTQYF. The CDR3 DNA reads as TGTGCCAGCAGCGGCACCGGTTGGACAGATACGCAGTATTTT.